Each of the 6 T cell receptor beta chains below was sequenced from the same sample in a study of blood T cells in healthy people across ages. A second PCR of 7 to 11 cycles used a sample-barcoded 5' primer and a J-beta primer mix. TCRdb processed the 5' RACE reads anew with MiXCR; each CDR3 protein has one entry. The sample records over 1,200,000 distinct CDR3 sequences, 55% to 75% being singletons. Material for sequencing was blood. The receptors here all came from a man aged 18 to 30 in good health.

The V call is TRBV10-3, the J call TRBJ1-2; no definite D call. CDR1 and CDR2 (germline): ENHRY, SYGVKD. The length of the CDR3 is 15 residues. Trimming pared 4 bases from V and 6 bases from J, leaving 18 bases between. DNA of the CDR3: TGTGCCATCAGTGGGCAGTCGAAAAAGGAGGATGGCTACACCTTC. The encoded protein is CAISGQSKKEDGYTF.

This clonotype was observed a few times. The chain employs TRBV10-3 and TRBJ2-1; 10 bases are shared with TRBD1. The CDR3 has 17 amino acids. CDR1 is ENHRY, CDR2 SYGVKD, per germline. The V gene end was trimmed by 4 bases and the J gene end by 5 bases; junction bases not matched to a gene: 11. The CDR3 loop reads CAISGTGGPVAHNEQFF. The CDR3, as DNA: TGTGCCATCAGTGGGACAGGGGGACCCGTTGCGCACAATGAGCAGTTCTTC.

V gene TRBV11-2 combines with J gene TRBJ1-4; D is possibly TRBD1 (6 bases). V lost 5 bases and J lost 12, with 16 bases in between. This CDR3 contains 13 residues. Per the germline V gene, CDR1 is SGHAT and CDR2 is FQNNGV. CDR3 in amino acids: CASSVGGGGELFF. The DNA for the CDR3 is TGTGCCAGCAGCGTAGGGGGTGGTGGAGAACTGTTTTTT.

The chain combines TRBV20-1 with TRBJ2-1; D remains ambiguous. The CDR3 extends over 10 amino acids. V lost 1 base and J 12 bases, leaving 7 bases between the germline ends. CDR1 and CDR2 (germline): DFQATT, SNEGSKA (reference sequence). CDR3 sequence (DNA): TGCAGTGCTAGAGTCCGAGGGCAGTTCTTC. It translates to CSARVRGQFF.

V is TRBV2 and J is TRBJ1-2, with D possibly TRBD1 on 5 matching bases. Trimming shortened V by 3 bases and J by 2 bases, and 10 bases separated the two germline ends. The length of the CDR3 is 14 residues. Germline CDR1 is SNHLY and CDR2 is FYNNEI. CDR3 protein: CASSDRASNYGYTF. The DNA for the CDR3 is TGTGCCAGCAGTGACAGGGCTTCAAACTATGGCTACACCTTC.

The rearrangement links TRBV5-1 to TRBJ2-5, with TRBD1 matching 8 bases. The last part of the DNA fits TRBJ2-7 better; the J call may be wrong. This CDR3 contains 14 residues. The germline V gene encodes CDR1 SGHRS and CDR2 YFSETQ. The DNA for the CDR3 is TGCGCCAGCAGCTTGAGGACAGGGAAGGACGAGCAGTACTTC. This sequence encodes CASSLRTGKDEQYF.